The clone carrying this T cell receptor beta chain appeared many times. Germline CDR1 reads MNHEY; CDR2 reads SMNVEV (reference sequence). The CDR3 has 14 amino acids. Trimming shortened V by 5 bases and J by 4 bases, and 13 bases separated the two germline ends. These data come from a study of T cells in Graves' hyperthyroidism and ophthalmopathy. RNA transcripts served as the template for amplifying TCR beta CDR3 regions. First-round RT-PCR with HTBI primers amplified the TCR CDR3 region. TCRdb called the multiplex PCR reads again in MiXCR, with one record for every CDR3 protein. The repertoire has about 290,000 distinct CDR3 sequences, about 18% of them found once; the top ten carry just over 55%. Clinical Activity Scores of at least 3, NOSPECS grades of at least 4 and durations under 3 months characterized ophthalmopathy patients. Diagnostic assessment was based on clinical symptoms, serum thyroxine and TRAb, thyroid ultrasound and orbital computed tomography. Fresh peripheral blood, about 9.6 ml, yielded the PBMCs.

This TCR was sampled from a woman in her sixties with Graves' ophthalmopathy. This sequence joins TRBV27 and TRBJ2-3; D remains ambiguous. Sequenced input: blood. CDR3 sequence reads: CASSHLAVPDTQYF. CDR3 DNA sequence: TGTGCCAGCAGTCACCTTGCGGTCCCAGATACGCAGTATTTT.